This entry lists 29 T cell receptor beta chains sequenced from one sample in a study of identical twins. TCRdb reanalysed the 5' RACE reads using MiXCR and keeps one entry per CDR3 protein. The table has hundreds of thousands of distinct CDR3 sequences, approximately 6.1% seen once. Source material: naive T cells sorted from blood. Every receptor here comes from a man aged 18 to 30 in good health.

In its sample, this clonotype was seen many times. The J gene is TRBJ2-3, the V gene TRBV6-5; perhaps D is TRBD1 or TRBD2 (5 bases each). Trimming shortened V by 2 bases and J by 5 bases, and 17 bases separated the two germline ends. The CDR3 spans 16 residues. Germline values: CDR1 MNHEY, CDR2 SVGAGI. The CDR3 nucleotides are TGTGCCAGCAGTTACGGGACCGCTCACACTCAAGATACGCAGTATTTT. Protein product: CASSYGTAHTQDTQYF.

This clonotype appeared a few times. The J gene is TRBJ2-7, the V gene TRBV20-1; 11 bases map to TRBD1. CDR3 length: 16 amino acids. V lost 0 bases and J lost 2; bases outside the gene matches: 6. Germline CDR1 DFQATT, CDR2 SNEGSKA (reference sequence). This chain's CDR3 is CSARDLGTGGPYEQYF. The CDR3 region has the DNA TGCAGTGCTAGAGATCTCGGGACAGGGGGTCCCTACGAGCAGTACTTC.

This clonotype was seen repeatedly, ten times or more. The rearrangement uses TRBV5-1 and TRBJ1-5; D is perhaps TRBD1 (5 bases). Germline CDR1 and CDR2: SGHRS and YFSETQ. CDR3 length: 13 residues. V lost 4 bases to trimming and J lost 6 bases, with 11 bases between them. CDR3 coding DNA: TGCGCCAGCAGCCGACAGACGGGTCAGCCCCAGCATTTT. The encoded protein is CASSRQTGQPQHF.

The V call is TRBV25-1, the J call TRBJ2-1, with 11 positions matching TRBD2. This CDR3 region has 15 residues. Unmatched junction bases numbered 8, after V lost 2 bases and J lost 11 bases. Germline CDR1 reads MGHDK; CDR2 reads SYGVNS. This CDR3 reads CASSEDASGRFKQFF. The DNA of the CDR3 is TGTGCCAGCAGTGAAGACGCTAGCGGGAGGTTCAAGCAGTTCTTC.

This clonotype was picked up many times. This chain uses TRBV6-1 with TRBJ2-5; 11 bases are shared with TRBD2. The germline V gene has CDR1 MNHNS and CDR2 SASEGT. There are 16 residues in the CDR3. V lost 5 bases to trimming and J lost 5 bases; unmatched junction nucleotides: 10. CDR3 in amino acids: CASSPDSGRAEETQYF. DNA of the CDR3: TGTGCCAGCAGTCCCGATAGCGGGAGGGCCGAGGAGACCCAGTACTTC.

This clonotype was counted between two and nine times. This sequence joins TRBV30 and TRBJ2-7; 8 positions agree with TRBD1. From germline, CDR1 is GTSNPN and CDR2 SVGIG (reference sequence). V dropped 0 bases and J dropped 3; count of bases not matched to a gene: 7. This CDR3 spans 15 amino acids. This CDR3 is CAWSVAGGSYYEQYF. The DNA for the CDR3 is TGTGCCTGGAGTGTGGCAGGGGGCTCCTACTACGAGCAGTACTTC.

This clonotype was detected many times. The rearrangement links TRBV5-1 to TRBJ2-6; D gene uncertain. The CDR3 consists of 13 residues. With 3 bases removed from V and 2 bases from J, the gap between germline ends came to 3 bases. CDR1 is SGHRS and CDR2 is YFSETQ in the germline V gene. CDR3 in amino acids: CASSSPGANVLTF. CDR3 DNA: TGCGCCAGCAGCTCCCCTGGGGCCAACGTCCTGACTTTC.

The table lists this clonotype with a few counts. The chain is built from TRBV5-1 and TRBJ2-5; tentative D call: TRBD2 (5 bases). Trimming took 1 base from V and 1 from J, leaving 14 bases between them. CDR1 SGHRS and CDR2 YFSETQ come from the germline V gene. The CDR3 has 16 amino acids. CDR3 region: CASSLSPRGSQETQYF. The CDR3 DNA sequence: TGCGCCAGCAGCTTGTCCCCCCGAGGGTCCCAAGAGACCCAGTACTTC. The complete variable domain, with remaining parts taken from reference TRBV5-1 and TRBJ2-5, reads KAGVTQTPRYLIKTRGQQVTLSCSPISGHRSVSWYQQTPGQGLQFLFEYFSETQRNKGNFPGRFSGRQFSNSRSEMNVSTLELGDSALYLCASSLSPRGSQETQYFGPGTRLLVL.

The CDR3 DNA reads TGTGCCAGCAGCGTGACTAGCGGGGGAATAGCCAAAAACATTCAGTACTTC. This gives the protein CASSVTSGGIAKNIQYF. The chain is built from TRBV28 and TRBJ2-4; 12 bases align to TRBD2. Germline CDR1 MDHEN, CDR2 SYDVKM. V lost 6 bases and J lost 0; bases outside the gene matches: 6. The CDR3 extends over 17 amino acids.

This clonotype was picked up a small number of times. V is TRBV3-1 and J is TRBJ2-3; 12 positions match TRBD2. The CDR3 length is 17 residues. Germline-derived CDR1 and CDR2 are LGHDT and YNNKEL (reference sequence). The trim removed 5 bases at V and 2 bases at J, leaving 8 bases unmatched. CDR3 DNA: TGTGCCAGCAGCGGGGGGACTAGCGGGCTCCTCACAGATACGCAGTATTTT. It specifies CASSGGTSGLLTDTQYF.

J is TRBJ2-1 and V is TRBV5-6; TRBD2 might be the D (6 bases). Per the germline V gene, CDR1 is SGHDT and CDR2 is YYEEEE. The CDR3 has 17 residues. Trimming stripped 0 bases from V and 1 base from J, with 14 bases between. Here the CDR3 reads CASSLGKRVNSYNEQFF. CDR3 DNA sequence: TGTGCCAGCAGCTTGGGGAAGCGGGTCAATTCCTACAATGAGCAGTTCTTC.

A word on this clonotype: One end of the junction varies from germline; a read error may be responsible. This chain uses TRBV6-2 or TRBV6-3 with TRBJ1-6, with a tentative D call TRBD1 (5 bases). Germline lookup yields CDR1 MNHEY and CDR2 SVGEGT. This CDR3 has 12 amino acids. CDR3 DNA sequence: TGTGCCACCCGACAGTTTAATTCACCCCTCCTCTTT. Protein sequence: CATRQFNSPLLF.

At least ten counts were recorded for this clonotype. The chain joins TRBV7-3 to TRBJ2-3, with TRBD1 matching over 10 bases. There are 13 residues in the CDR3. Trimming at V came to 5 bases and at J to 5 bases, leaving 1 base not matched to a gene. From germline, CDR1 is SGHTA and CDR2 FQGTGA. CDR3 sequence (DNA): TGTGCCAGCAGCCGGACAGGGGGAGATACGCAGTATTTT. The encoded protein is CASSRTGGDTQYF.

This clonotype occurred many times. The chain has TRBV12-3 or TRBV12-4 and TRBJ2-1, with 7 bases matching TRBD1. V lost 7 bases, J lost 1 base, and 7 bases stayed unmatched. The CDR3 consists of 15 residues. CDR3 protein: CASTTGRGSYNEQFF. The CDR3, as DNA: TGTGCCAGCACCACCGGCAGGGGGTCCTACAATGAGCAGTTCTTC.

This clonotype was counted only a few times. The V and J genes are TRBV6-5 and TRBJ2-7, with 8 bases that match TRBD1. J gave up 3 bases and V 0 bases, and 10 bases lay outside the gene matches. Germline CDR1 and CDR2: MNHEY and SVGAGI. The CDR3 is made up of 17 amino acids. The CDR3 DNA reads TGTGCCAGCAGTTACTCTTCCCCCGGGACAGGAAACTACGAGCAGTACGTC. This encodes CASSYSSPGTGNYEQYV.

At least ten counts were recorded for this clonotype. The chain uses TRBV28 and TRBJ2-3, with D tentatively TRBD1 (5 bases). The CDR3 consists of 15 residues. V lost 6 bases to trimming and J lost 4 bases, with 17 bases between them. CDR1 and CDR2 from the germline V gene are MDHEN and SYDVKM. The CDR3 sequence: CASSSRVREADTQYF. CDR3 sequence (DNA): TGTGCCAGCAGCAGCAGGGTTCGTGAGGCAGATACGCAGTATTTT.

This clonotype showed up many times. The CDR3 nucleotides are TGTGCCATCGGGGGGGGACAGGGGGCCTACGAGCAGTACTTC. Translated, it gives CAIGGGQGAYEQYF. The chain employs TRBV10-3 and TRBJ2-7, with 11 bases identical to TRBD1. The J segment lost 2 bases and the V segment lost 8 bases, leaving 5 bases of the junction unmatched. The germline V gene has CDR1 ENHRY and CDR2 SYGVKD. This CDR3 region has 14 residues.

This clonotype occurred many times. The J gene is TRBJ2-1, the V gene TRBV6-2 or TRBV6-3; 7 nucleotides match TRBD1. Germline V lookup: CDR1 MNHEY, CDR2 SVGEGT. V shed 6 bases, J shed 1 base, and the junction held 3 bases outside the gene matches. This CDR3 has 14 residues. This chain's CDR3 is CASSRQGSYNEQFF. CDR3 sequence (DNA): TGTGCCAGCAGCCGACAGGGTTCCTACAATGAGCAGTTCTTC.

This clonotype was detected many times. The gene calls are TRBV10-3 and TRBJ2-1; unclear D gene. V lost 2 bases, J lost 9 bases, and 14 bases lay in between. The germline V gene has CDR1 ENHRY and CDR2 SYGVKD. The CDR3 runs 14 residues. The chain's CDR3 is CAISETAFEAEQFF. The CDR3 bases are TGTGCCATCAGTGAGACCGCCTTCGAGGCTGAGCAGTTCTTC.

This clonotype was seen at least ten times. This sequence joins TRBV20-1 and TRBJ2-7; maybe TRBD2 (5 bases). V shed 6 bases and J shed 1 base, with 16 bases lying between them. Germline CDR1 and CDR2: DFQATT and SNEGSKA (reference sequence). The CDR3 spans 14 residues. CDR3 bases: TGCAGTGCACAAGGACGGAGGAAGTCCTACGAGCAGTACTTC. Its translation is CSAQGRRKSYEQYF.

This clonotype was seen repeatedly, ten times or more. This chain joins TRBV6-2 or TRBV6-3 and TRBJ2-1, with D uncertain. The V and J ends lost 6 bases and 9 bases respectively, with 9 bases between them. Germline CDR1 reads MNHEY; CDR2 reads SVGEGT. This CDR3 has 11 residues. CDR3 region: CASSSTFEQFF. The CDR3 bases are TGTGCCAGCAGCTCTACGTTTGAGCAGTTCTTC.

The V call is TRBV28, the J call TRBJ2-3; 10 nucleotides align to TRBD2. The germline V gene encodes CDR1 MDHEN and CDR2 SYDVKM. V was clipped by 8 bases and J by 4 bases; unmatched bases: 9. This CDR3 comprises 15 residues. CDR3 residues: CASLSGRRFSDTQYF. CDR3 DNA: TGTGCCAGCCTTAGCGGGAGGCGGTTCTCAGATACGCAGTATTTT.

This clonotype showed up just a few times. This chain joins TRBV5-1 and TRBJ2-6; D is ambiguous. Per the germline V gene, CDR1 is SGHRS and CDR2 is YFSETQ. Between the trimmed V and J ends, which lost 4 bases and 2 bases, there was a span of 13 bases. CDR3 length: 16 residues. The CDR3 bases are TGCGCCAGCAGCGAGACTCGGGCCCCTGGGGCCAACGTCCTGACTTTC. Encoded protein: CASSETRAPGANVLTF.

This clonotype was detected ten times or more. This rearrangement joins TRBV27 to TRBJ1-1, with D uncertain. This CDR3 comprises 13 residues. Germline V gives CDR1 MNHEY, CDR2 SMNVEV (reference sequence). The V and J ends lost 2 bases and 8 bases respectively, with 12 bases between them. The DNA for the CDR3 is TGTGCCAGCAGTTTAGACCCCGTCGGCGAAGCTTTCTTT. Protein product: CASSLDPVGEAFF.

The chain recombines TRBV4-3 with TRBJ2-7; the D gene is possibly TRBD2 (5 bases). Germline V lookup: CDR1 LGHNA, CDR2 YSLEER. The CDR3 runs 15 residues. The V gene lost 2 bases and the J gene lost 2 bases, with 13 bases spanning the gap. The CDR3 bases are TGCGCCAGCAGCCAATATACGGGATCCCCCTACGAGCAGTACTTC. This encodes CASSQYTGSPYEQYF.

This clonotype was seen a few times. The chain combines TRBV15 with TRBJ2-7, with a possible D match to TRBD2 (5 bases). The CDR3 totals 16 residues. V dropped 0 bases and J dropped 1 base, with 13 bases sitting between them. Germline V gene sequence: CDR1 LNHNV, CDR2 YYDKDF (reference sequence). CDR3: CATSRDRSPGSYEQYF. The DNA of the CDR3 is TGTGCCACCAGCAGAGATCGATCCCCGGGGTCCTACGAGCAGTACTTC.

This clonotype was counted between two and nine times. The chain combines TRBV7-9 with TRBJ2-7; tentatively, D is TRBD1 (5 bases). CDR1 and CDR2 (germline): SEHNR, FQNEAQ (reference sequence). V gave up 1 base and J gave up 0 bases, with 13 bases separating them. The CDR3 contains 16 residues. For the CDR3, the DNA is TGTGCCAGCAGCTTAGAAGAGAGTCAGGGCTCCTACGAGCAGTACTTC. It codes for CASSLEESQGSYEQYF.

In its sample, this clonotype was seen a few times. The chain joins TRBV6-1 to TRBJ1-3; maybe TRBD1 (6 bases). Germline V gene lookup returns CDR1 MNHNS and CDR2 SASEGT. The CDR3 runs 15 residues. V dropped 6 bases and J dropped 0 bases, with 12 bases sitting between them. CDR3 residues: CASSRDNNSGNTIYF. CDR3 coding DNA: TGTGCCAGCAGCCGGGACAACAACTCTGGAAACACCATATATTTT.

This clonotype was recorded many times. The V and J genes are TRBV25-1 and TRBJ1-5; D gene uncertain. This CDR3 has 14 residues. Germline V gene lookup returns CDR1 MGHDK and CDR2 SYGVNS. Trimming removed 5 bases from V and 5 bases from J, with 13 bases in between. As DNA, the CDR3 is TGTGCCAGCAGTTATAGCGGGGATTATCAGCCCCAGCATTTT. Protein sequence: CASSYSGDYQPQHF.